The TCR beta chain described here comes from a study of patients and donors after allogeneic stem cell transplantation (dated by TCRdb to 2018 to 2020). From its cysteine to its phenylalanine, the CDR3 spans 19 amino acids. Only the CDR3 part of the read is kept: 57 bases, read in frame from the first base. CDR1 and CDR2, looked up from the germline V gene (reference sequence), are SEHNR and FQNEAQ. Relative to germline, V is missing 5 bases and J is missing 6 bases, with 18 bases of the junction outside any gene match. Regarding this clonotype: There is no known antigen for this receptor. The sample holds no much larger clone one base away, and base qualities are not on file.

The protocol used for the library was RT-PCR. The sequencing machine was a NextSeq 550. The public sequencing data were trimmed at Q25 with fastp and processed into clonotypes with MiXCR by TCRdb, which kept only in-frame beta chains. Identical CDR3 protein sequences are pooled into one entry, listed with their most common genes and DNA. Present in this sample are about 70,000 distinct CDR3 sequences, more than 20% of which were seen just once. Jointly, the top ten make up more than 25% of the sample. This sequence originates from a human donor who was either an allogeneic HSCT recipient or a stem cell or donor lymphocyte infusion donor (not recorded which). It is not recorded whose cells these are; they may come from a transplant donor. The rearranged segments are TRBV7-9 and TRBJ2-5; 13 junctional bases match TRBD2. Sequenced: blood, either unsorted or a sorted T cell fraction (not recorded which). The sequenced DNA is TGTGCCAGCAGCGCCCCCTTGGGGACTAGCGGGAAAAGAGCGAAGACCCAGTACTTC. The translation is CASSAPLGTSGKRAKTQYF.